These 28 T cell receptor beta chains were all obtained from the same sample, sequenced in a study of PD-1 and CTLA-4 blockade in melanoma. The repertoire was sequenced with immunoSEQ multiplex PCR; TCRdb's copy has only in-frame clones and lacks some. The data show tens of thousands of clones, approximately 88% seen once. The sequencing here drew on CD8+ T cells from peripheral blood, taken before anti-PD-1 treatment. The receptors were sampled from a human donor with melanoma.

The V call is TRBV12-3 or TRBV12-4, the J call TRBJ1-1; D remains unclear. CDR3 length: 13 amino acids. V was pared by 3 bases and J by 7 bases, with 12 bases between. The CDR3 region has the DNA TGTGCCAGCAGTTTTGGAAGGACCCTTGAAGCTTTCTTT. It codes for CASSFGRTLEAFF.

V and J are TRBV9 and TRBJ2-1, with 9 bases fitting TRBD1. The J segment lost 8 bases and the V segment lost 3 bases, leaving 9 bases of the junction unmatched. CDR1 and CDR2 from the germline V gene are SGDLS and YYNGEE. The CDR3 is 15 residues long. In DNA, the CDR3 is TGTGCCAGCAGCGCAGGGGACAGGGTTGTGGATGAGCAGTTCTTC. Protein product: CASSAGDRVVDEQFF.

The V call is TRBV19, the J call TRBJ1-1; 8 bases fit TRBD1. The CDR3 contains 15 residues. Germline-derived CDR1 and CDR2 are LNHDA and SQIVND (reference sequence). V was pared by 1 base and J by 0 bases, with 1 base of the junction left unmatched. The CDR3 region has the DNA TGTGCCAGTAGTATAGGACAGGGGTTGAACACTGAAGCTTTCTTT. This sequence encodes CASSIGQGLNTEAFF.

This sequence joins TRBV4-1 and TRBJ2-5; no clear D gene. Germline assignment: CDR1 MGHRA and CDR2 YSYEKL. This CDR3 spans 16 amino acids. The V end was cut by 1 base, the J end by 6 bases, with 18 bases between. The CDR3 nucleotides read TGCGCCAGCAGCCAAGTTCGCTACCCTCATGGACAGACCCAGTACTTC. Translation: CASSQVRYPHGQTQYF.

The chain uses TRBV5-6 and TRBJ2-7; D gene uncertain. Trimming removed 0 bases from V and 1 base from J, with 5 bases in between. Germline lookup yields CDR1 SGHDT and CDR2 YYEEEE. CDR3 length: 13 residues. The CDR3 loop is CASSLGRSYEQYF. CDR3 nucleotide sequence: TGTGCCAGCAGCTTGGGGCGGTCCTACGAGCAGTACTTC. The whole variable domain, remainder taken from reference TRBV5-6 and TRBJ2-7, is DAGVTQSPTHLIKTRGQQVTLRCSPKSGHDTVSWYQQALGQGPQFIFQYYEEEERQRGNFPDRFSGHQFPNYSSELNVNALLLGDSALYLCASSLGRSYEQYFGPGTRLTVT.

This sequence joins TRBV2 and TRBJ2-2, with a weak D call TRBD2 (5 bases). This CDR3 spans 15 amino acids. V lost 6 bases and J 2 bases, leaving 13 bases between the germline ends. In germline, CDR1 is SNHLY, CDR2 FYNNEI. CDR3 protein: CASRPLPGNTGELFF. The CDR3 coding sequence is TGTGCCAGCAGGCCCTTGCCGGGAAACACCGGGGAGCTGTTTTTT.

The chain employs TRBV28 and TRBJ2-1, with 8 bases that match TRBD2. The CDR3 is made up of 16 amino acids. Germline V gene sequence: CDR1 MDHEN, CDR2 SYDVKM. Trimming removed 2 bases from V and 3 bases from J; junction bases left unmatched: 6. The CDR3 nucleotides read TGTGCCAGCAGTTTAAGGGCTAGCGGGCTCTACAATGAGCAGTTCTTC. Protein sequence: CASSLRASGLYNEQFF.

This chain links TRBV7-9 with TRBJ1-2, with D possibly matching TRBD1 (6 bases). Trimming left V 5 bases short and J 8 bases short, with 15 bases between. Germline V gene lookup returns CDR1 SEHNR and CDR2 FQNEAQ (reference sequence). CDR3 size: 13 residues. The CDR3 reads CASSRGAGAGYTF. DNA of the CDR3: TGTGCCAGCAGCCGCGGGGCAGGGGCGGGCTACACCTTC.

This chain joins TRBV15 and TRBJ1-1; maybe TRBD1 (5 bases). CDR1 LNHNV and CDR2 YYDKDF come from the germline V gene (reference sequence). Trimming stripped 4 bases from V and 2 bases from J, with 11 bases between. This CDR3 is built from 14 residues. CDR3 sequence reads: CATSIGTANTEAFF. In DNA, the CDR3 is TGTGCCACCAGCATTGGGACGGCTAACACTGAAGCTTTCTTT. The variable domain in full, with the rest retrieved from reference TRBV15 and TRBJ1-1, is DAMVIQNPRYQVTQFGKPVTLSCSQTLNHNVMYWYQQKSSQAPKLLFHYYDKDFNNEADTPDNFQSRRPNTSFCFLDIRSPGLGDTAMYLCATSIGTANTEAFFGQGTRLTVV.

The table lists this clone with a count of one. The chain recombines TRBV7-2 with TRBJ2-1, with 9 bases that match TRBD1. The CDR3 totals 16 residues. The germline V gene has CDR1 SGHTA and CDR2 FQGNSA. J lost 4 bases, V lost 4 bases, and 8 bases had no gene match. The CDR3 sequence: CASSSVDRGFYNEQFF. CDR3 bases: TGTGCCAGCAGCTCGGTAGACAGGGGGTTTTACAATGAGCAGTTCTTC.

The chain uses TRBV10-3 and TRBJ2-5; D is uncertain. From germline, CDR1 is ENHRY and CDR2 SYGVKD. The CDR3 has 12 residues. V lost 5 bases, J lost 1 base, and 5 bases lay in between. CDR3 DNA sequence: TGTGCCATCAGTCCAGCCCAAGAGACCCAGTACTTC. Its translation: CAISPAQETQYF.

CDR3 region: CASRNTEAFF. CDR3 DNA: TGTGCCAGCAGGAACACTGAAGCTTTCTTT. The V gene is TRBV2, the J gene TRBJ1-1; no clear D. The germline V and J ends were trimmed by 6 bases and 1 base, with 0 bases remaining between them. The germline gives CDR1 SNHLY, CDR2 FYNNEI. This CDR3 region has 10 residues. The complete variable domain, with remaining parts taken from reference TRBV2 and TRBJ1-1, reads EPEVTQTPSHQVTQMGQEVILRCVPISNHLYFYWYRQILGQKVEFLVSFYNNEISEKSEIFDDQFSVERPDGSNFTLKIRSTKLEDSAMYFCASRNTEAFFGQGTRLTVV.

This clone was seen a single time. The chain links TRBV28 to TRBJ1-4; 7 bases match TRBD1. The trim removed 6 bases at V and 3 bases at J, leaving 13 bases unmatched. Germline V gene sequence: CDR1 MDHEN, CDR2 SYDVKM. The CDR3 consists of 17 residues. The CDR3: CASRGPGTDSANEKLFF. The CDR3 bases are TGTGCCAGCAGGGGCCCCGGGACAGATTCAGCTAATGAAAAACTGTTTTTT.

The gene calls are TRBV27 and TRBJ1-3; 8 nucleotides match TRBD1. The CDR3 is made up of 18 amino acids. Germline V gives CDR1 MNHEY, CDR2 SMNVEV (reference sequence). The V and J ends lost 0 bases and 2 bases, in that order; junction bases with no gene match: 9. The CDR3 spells CASSLSGRGQFAGNTIYF. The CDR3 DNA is TGTGCCAGCAGTTTATCAGGCAGGGGGCAGTTTGCTGGAAACACCATATATTTT.

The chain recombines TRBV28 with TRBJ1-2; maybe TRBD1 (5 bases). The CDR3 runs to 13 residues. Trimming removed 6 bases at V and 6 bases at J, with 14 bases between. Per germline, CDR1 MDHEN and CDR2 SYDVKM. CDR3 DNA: TGTGCCAGCAGAATGTGGGGGAGGGATGGCTACACCTTC. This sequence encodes CASRMWGRDGYTF.

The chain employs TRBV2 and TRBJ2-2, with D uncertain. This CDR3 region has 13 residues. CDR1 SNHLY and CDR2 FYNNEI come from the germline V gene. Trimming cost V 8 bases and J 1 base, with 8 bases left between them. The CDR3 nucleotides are TGTGCCAGCGTCCAGAGGAACACCGGGGAGCTGTTTTTT. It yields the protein CASVQRNTGELFF.

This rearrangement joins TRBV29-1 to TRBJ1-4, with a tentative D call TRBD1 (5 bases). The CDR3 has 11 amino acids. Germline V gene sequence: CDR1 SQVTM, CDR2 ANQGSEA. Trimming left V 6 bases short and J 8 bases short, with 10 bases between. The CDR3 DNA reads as TGCAGCGTGGTGAGACAGGAAAAACTGTTTTTT. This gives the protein CSVVRQEKLFF.

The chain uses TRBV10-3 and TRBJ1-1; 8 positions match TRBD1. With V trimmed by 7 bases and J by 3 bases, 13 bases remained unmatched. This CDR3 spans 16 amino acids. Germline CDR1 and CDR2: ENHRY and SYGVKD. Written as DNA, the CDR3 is TGTGCCATCACCATGACAGGGGCGGGAGTTGACACTGAAGCTTTCTTT. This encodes CAITMTGAGVDTEAFF.

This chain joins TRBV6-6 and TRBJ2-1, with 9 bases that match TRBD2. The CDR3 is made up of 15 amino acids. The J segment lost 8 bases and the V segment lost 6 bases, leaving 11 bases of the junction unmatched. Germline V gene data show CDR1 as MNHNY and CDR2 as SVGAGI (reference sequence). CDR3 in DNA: TGTGCCAGCAGGATGCGCGGGGGGGCGATCGATGAGCAGTTCTTC. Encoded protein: CASRMRGGAIDEQFF.

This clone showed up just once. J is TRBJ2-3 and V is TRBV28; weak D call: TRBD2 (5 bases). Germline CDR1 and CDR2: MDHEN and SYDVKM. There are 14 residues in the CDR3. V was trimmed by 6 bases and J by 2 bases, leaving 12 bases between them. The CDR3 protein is CASSPEVSTDTQYF. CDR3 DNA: TGTGCCAGCAGCCCGGAGGTGTCCACAGATACGCAGTATTTT.

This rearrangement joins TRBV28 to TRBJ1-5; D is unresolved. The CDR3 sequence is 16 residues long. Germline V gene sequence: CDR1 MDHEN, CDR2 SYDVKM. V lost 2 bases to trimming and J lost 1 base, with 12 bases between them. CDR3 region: CASSLTLQGSNQPQHF. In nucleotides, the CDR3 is TGTGCCAGCAGTTTAACCCTCCAAGGCAGCAATCAGCCCCAGCATTTT.

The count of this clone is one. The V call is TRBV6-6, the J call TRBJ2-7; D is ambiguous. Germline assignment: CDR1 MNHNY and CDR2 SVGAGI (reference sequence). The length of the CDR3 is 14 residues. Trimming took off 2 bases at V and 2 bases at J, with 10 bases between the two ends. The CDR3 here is CASSYVGVTYEQYF. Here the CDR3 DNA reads TGTGCCAGCAGTTACGTTGGGGTGACCTACGAGCAGTACTTC.

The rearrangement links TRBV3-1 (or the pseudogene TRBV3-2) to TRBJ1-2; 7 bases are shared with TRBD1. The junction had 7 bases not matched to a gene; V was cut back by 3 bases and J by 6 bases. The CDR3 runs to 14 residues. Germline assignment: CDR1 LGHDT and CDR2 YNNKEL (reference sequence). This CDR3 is CASSHEGQVDGYTF. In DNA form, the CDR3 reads TGTGCCAGCAGCCACGAAGGACAGGTGGATGGCTACACCTTC.

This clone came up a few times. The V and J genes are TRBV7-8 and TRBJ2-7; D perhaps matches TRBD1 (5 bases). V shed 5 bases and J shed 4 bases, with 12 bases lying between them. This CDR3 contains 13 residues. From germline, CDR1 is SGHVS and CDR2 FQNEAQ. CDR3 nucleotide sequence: TGTGCCAGCAGCCCAGGGATGGGTTACGAGCAGTACTTC. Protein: CASSPGMGYEQYF.

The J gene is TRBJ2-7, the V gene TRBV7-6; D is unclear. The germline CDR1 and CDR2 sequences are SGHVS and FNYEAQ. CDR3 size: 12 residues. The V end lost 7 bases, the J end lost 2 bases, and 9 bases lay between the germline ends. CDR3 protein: CASTNSPYEQYF. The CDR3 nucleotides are TGTGCCAGCACGAACAGCCCCTACGAGCAGTACTTC.

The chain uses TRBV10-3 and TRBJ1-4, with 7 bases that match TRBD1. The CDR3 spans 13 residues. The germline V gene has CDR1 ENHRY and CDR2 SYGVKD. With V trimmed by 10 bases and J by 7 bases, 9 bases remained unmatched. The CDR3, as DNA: TGTGCCACTTCTGACAGGGTATTTGAAAAACTGTTTTTT. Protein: CATSDRVFEKLFF.

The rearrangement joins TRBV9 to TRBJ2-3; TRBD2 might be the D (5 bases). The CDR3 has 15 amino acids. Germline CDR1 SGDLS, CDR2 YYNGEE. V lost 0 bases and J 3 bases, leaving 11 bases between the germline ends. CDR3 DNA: TGTGCCAGCAGCGTAGGAGAGGGCGGGACAGATACGCAGTATTTT. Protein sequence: CASSVGEGGTDTQYF.

CDR3 in amino acids: CASSPLTGGGFTSSTDTQYF. The CDR3 DNA reads TGTGCCAGCTCACCACTTACCGGGGGGGGATTCACTTCTAGCACAGATACGCAGTATTTT. The gene calls are TRBV18 and TRBJ2-3, with TRBD2 matching over 8 bases. Germline V gene sequence: CDR1 KGHSH, CDR2 LQKENI. Trimming at V came to 1 base and at J to 0 bases, leaving 15 bases not matched to a gene. The CDR3 has 20 amino acids.